The 23 T cell receptor beta chains presented below share a single source sample, sequenced in a study of blood T cell repertoires in COVID-19. Method: immunoSEQ multiplex PCR; TCRdb's copy keeps in-frame clones and lacks some. The profile shows some 200,000 clones, 81% of them singletons. Source material: PBMCs or T cells enriched from blood (not recorded which). The receptors stem from a woman aged 45-65 years with acute COVID-19.

This clone was detected once. V usage is TRBV27 and J usage is TRBJ1-5, with 9 bases lining up with TRBD1. The CDR3 totals 16 residues. Germline V gives CDR1 MNHEY, CDR2 SMNVEV (reference sequence). V dropped 4 bases and J dropped 3; count of bases not matched to a gene: 7. CDR3 in amino acids: CASSSYDRGFNQPQHF. The CDR3, as DNA: TGTGCCAGCAGTTCCTACGACAGGGGGTTCAATCAGCCCCAGCATTTT.

The rearrangement links TRBV18 to TRBJ2-7, with TRBD1 matching over 11 bases. The germline V gene encodes CDR1 KGHSH and CDR2 LQKENI. This CDR3 is 15 amino acids long. Trimming at V came to 5 bases and at J to 7 bases, leaving 10 bases not matched to a gene. CDR3 DNA: TGTGCCAGCTCATCCACTGGACAGGGGGCTGGTGAGCAGTACTTC. Amino acid sequence: CASSSTGQGAGEQYF.

The chain carries TRBV28 and TRBJ2-3, with TRBD1 identical over 10 bases. J lost 0 bases, V lost 5 bases, and 5 bases had no gene match. Germline V gene sequence: CDR1 MDHEN, CDR2 SYDVKM. CDR3 length: 16 amino acids. CDR3 DNA: TGTGCCAGCAGTACCCGACAGGGGGCGAGCACAGATACGCAGTATTTT. Encoded protein: CASSTRQGASTDTQYF.

The J gene is TRBJ1-6, the V gene TRBV6-1, with D unclear. Germline V gene data show CDR1 as MNHNS and CDR2 as SASEGT. The CDR3 has 15 residues. The germline V and J ends were trimmed by 0 bases and 6 bases, with 9 bases remaining between them. The CDR3 DNA follows: TGTGCCAGCAGTGAAGCCTCAGGTCCTAATTCACCCCTCCACTTT. Its translation is CASSEASGPNSPLHF.

J is TRBJ2-6 and V is TRBV28, with 8 bases lining up with TRBD1. CDR1 is MDHEN and CDR2 is SYDVKM in the germline V gene. The CDR3 sequence is 16 residues long. The junction had 7 bases not matched to a gene; V was cut back by 6 bases and J by 3 bases. CDR3 protein: CASSSRTGNGANVLTF. The CDR3, as DNA: TGTGCCAGCAGCTCCAGGACAGGGAATGGGGCCAACGTCCTGACTTTC.

This clone was found a few times. The chain is built from TRBV3-1 (or the pseudogene TRBV3-2) and TRBJ1-2; no clear D gene. CDR1 LGHDT and CDR2 YNNKEL come from the germline V gene (reference sequence). V was trimmed by 0 bases and J by 3 bases, leaving 11 bases between them. The CDR3 loop spans 15 amino acids. The CDR3 protein is CASSQDPTGDYGYTF. CDR3 bases: TGTGCCAGCAGCCAAGATCCGACCGGGGACTATGGCTACACCTTC.

In regard to this clone: Distinct nucleotide sequences in the sample also encode this CDR3. This rearrangement joins TRBV7-2 to TRBJ2-5; 8 nucleotides line up with TRBD2. After removal of 0 bases from V and 5 bases from J, the junction contained 2 bases not matched to a gene. This CDR3 comprises 14 residues. Looked up from germline, CDR1 is SGHTA and CDR2 is FQGNSA. The CDR3 sequence: CASSLAGGGETQYF. As DNA, the CDR3 is TGTGCCAGCAGCTTAGCGGGCGGGGGGGAGACCCAGTACTTC.

V and J are TRBV7-2 and TRBJ2-1; 13 bases are shared with TRBD2. The CDR3 has 16 residues. The V gene's germline CDR1 is SGHTA and CDR2 FQGNSA. V lost 6 bases and J lost 7; bases outside the gene matches: 9. Written as DNA, the CDR3 is TGTGCCAGCAGGTTATCTTGGGGACTAGCGGGGAATGAGCAGTTCTTC. It translates to CASRLSWGLAGNEQFF.

This rearrangement joins TRBV7-8 to TRBJ2-1, with a possible D match to TRBD2 (6 bases). Germline-derived CDR1 and CDR2 are SGHVS and FQNEAQ. The CDR3 loop spans 18 amino acids. The germline V and J ends were trimmed by 0 bases and 2 bases, with 17 bases remaining between them. CDR3 amino acids: CASSLALPLADPYNEQFF. CDR3 DNA: TGTGCCAGCAGCTTAGCCCTTCCCTTAGCGGATCCCTACAATGAGCAGTTCTTC.

The rearrangement uses TRBV27 and TRBJ2-7, with D perhaps matching TRBD2 (6 bases). The CDR3 has 16 residues. Looked up from germline, CDR1 is MNHEY and CDR2 is SMNVEV (reference sequence). V was cut by 4 bases and J by 0 bases, with 16 bases left in between. In DNA form, the CDR3 reads TGTGCCAGCAGTTCCCAAACGGGAGTCAGCTCCTACGAGCAGTACTTC. It codes for CASSSQTGVSSYEQYF.

This chain links TRBV28 with TRBJ1-6, with 9 bases aligning to TRBD1. V lost 4 bases, J lost 10 bases, and 8 bases stayed unmatched. The CDR3 spans 15 residues. Germline V lookup: CDR1 MDHEN, CDR2 SYDVKM. CDR3 in amino acids: CASSSRQGVVSPLHF. In nucleotides, the CDR3 is TGTGCCAGCAGTTCCCGACAGGGGGTGGTCTCACCCCTCCACTTT.

The rearrangement links TRBV5-1 to TRBJ1-2; weak D call: TRBD1 (6 bases). The CDR3 is made up of 14 amino acids. Germline assignment: CDR1 SGHRS and CDR2 YFSETQ. V was shortened by 0 bases and J by 6 bases, with 12 bases between the two germline ends. CDR3 sequence: CASSLGGGLDGYTF. CDR3 bases: TGCGCCAGCAGCTTGGGAGGGGGTCTGGATGGCTACACCTTC. The variable domain in full, completed from reference TRBV5-1 and TRBJ1-2, reads KAGVTQTPRYLIKTRGQQVTLSCSPISGHRSVSWYQQTPGQGLQFLFEYFSETQRNKGNFPGRFSGRQFSNSRSEMNVSTLELGDSALYLCASSLGGGLDGYTFGSGTRLTVV.

A remark on this clone: At one boundary the junction diverges from the germline segment, which might be a read error. V gene TRBV7-7 combines with J gene TRBJ2-5; TRBD2 might be the D (5 bases). This CDR3 contains 15 residues. Per the germline V gene, CDR1 is SSHAT and CDR2 is FNYEAQ (reference sequence). The CDR3 sequence: CASSSRLGEGETQYF. CDR3 DNA: TGTGCTAGCAGCTCACGGTTGGGCGAGGGAGAGACCCAGTACTTC.

The rearrangement joins TRBV28 to TRBJ2-1; TRBD1 aligns across 8 bases. Germline lookup yields CDR1 MDHEN and CDR2 SYDVKM. This CDR3 spans 15 amino acids. Trimming removed 7 bases from V and 10 bases from J; junction bases left unmatched: 15. In nucleotides, the CDR3 is TGTGCCAGCACCTACTCCTCAGGGGGCTTGAGAGAGCAGTTCTTC. It codes for CASTYSSGGLREQFF.

The V gene is TRBV28, the J gene TRBJ1-6, with unresolved D. The CDR3 is made up of 19 amino acids. Germline CDR1 reads MDHEN; CDR2 reads SYDVKM. The V gene lost 7 bases and the J gene lost 0 bases, with 22 bases spanning the gap. CDR3 protein: CASKVPGENVGSYNSPLHF. The CDR3 coding sequence is TGTGCCAGCAAGGTGCCGGGAGAGAATGTAGGCTCCTATAATTCACCCCTCCACTTT.

This chain uses TRBV7-9 with TRBJ2-6; D might be TRBD2 (6 bases). The CDR3 loop spans 17 amino acids. V shed 4 bases and J shed 1 base, with 14 bases lying between them. Germline V gene sequence: CDR1 SEHNR, CDR2 FQNEAQ (reference sequence). The CDR3 loop is CASSSGPAGSGANVLTF. Here the CDR3 DNA reads TGTGCCAGCAGCTCCGGCCCGGCGGGATCTGGGGCCAACGTCCTGACTTTC.

The chain couples TRBV7-8 to TRBJ1-1, with TRBD1 identical over 9 bases. Looked up from germline, CDR1 is SGHVS and CDR2 is FQNEAQ. Trimming removed 5 bases from V and 4 bases from J; junction bases left unmatched: 2. The CDR3 has 13 residues. The CDR3 loop reads CASSKDRGTEAFF. The CDR3 coding sequence is TGTGCCAGCAGCAAGGACAGGGGCACTGAAGCTTTCTTT. Looking up the rest from reference TRBV7-8 and TRBJ1-1 gives the full variable domain: GAGVSQSPRYKVAKRGQDVALRCDPISGHVSLFWYQQALGQGPEFLTYFQNEAQLDKSGLPSDRFFAERPEGSVSTLKIQRTQQEDSAVYLCASSKDRGTEAFFGQGTRLTVV.

The sample holds a few counts of this clone. The J gene is TRBJ1-1, the V gene TRBV30; no firm D call. In germline, CDR1 is GTSNPN, CDR2 SVGIG (reference sequence). This CDR3 is 12 amino acids long. V was clipped by 4 bases and J by 2 bases, with 8 bases between them. The CDR3 nucleotides are TGTGCCTGGAATGGGAGAAACACTGAAGCTTTCTTT. Residues: CAWNGRNTEAFF.

This chain connects TRBV11-2 to TRBJ2-3, with unresolved D. Per germline, CDR1 SGHAT and CDR2 FQNNGV. This CDR3 comprises 14 residues. The germline V and J ends were trimmed by 7 bases and 2 bases, with 13 bases remaining between them. This CDR3 reads CASTYWSTTDTQYF. The CDR3 DNA reads TGTGCCAGCACCTATTGGTCCACCACAGATACGCAGTATTTT.

This clone has a handful of counts. This chain joins TRBV4-1 and TRBJ2-7; 10 positions agree with TRBD1. V trimming: 3 bases; J trimming: 4 bases; junction bases outside the gene matches: 9. Per germline, CDR1 MGHRA and CDR2 YSYEKL. There are 16 residues in the CDR3. CDR3 bases: TGCGCCAGCAGCCAGGGTCGACAGGGGGCTCTGTACGAGCAGTACTTC. This translates into CASSQGRQGALYEQYF.

This chain uses TRBV14 with TRBJ2-1; D is uncertain. The ends were cut back, 4 bases at V and 4 bases at J, with 14 bases in the middle. The CDR3 runs to 15 residues. Per germline, CDR1 SGHDN and CDR2 FVKESK. CDR3 protein: CASSRQVSTYNEQFF. Written as DNA, the CDR3 is TGTGCCAGCAGCCGTCAGGTCTCCACTTACAATGAGCAGTTCTTC.

This rearrangement joins TRBV11-2 to TRBJ2-7; TRBD1 matches 7 bases. Germline loops: CDR1 SGHAT, CDR2 FQNNGV. Losses at the gene ends were 5 bases for V and 4 bases for J; bases not matched to a gene: 11. There are 15 residues in the CDR3. The DNA of the CDR3 is TGTGCCAGCAGCGCCCACCCGACAGGGAAATACGAGCAGTACTTC. Residues: CASSAHPTGKYEQYF.

This clone was found once. The chain is built from TRBV27 and TRBJ1-4, with 9 bases that match TRBD1. The J segment lost 0 bases and the V segment lost 6 bases, leaving 8 bases of the junction unmatched. Germline CDR1 and CDR2: MNHEY and SMNVEV (reference sequence). CDR3 size: 17 residues. CDR3 nucleotides: TGTGCCAGCAGACAAAAGACAGGGGGGCCAACTAATGAAAAACTGTTTTTT. Its translation is CASRQKTGGPTNEKLFF.